This passage covers 11 T cell receptor beta chains from one sample sequenced in a study of regulatory T cells in long-lasting Graves disease. Time point defined: newly diagnosed GD, antithyroid drugs for less than 3 months. The TCR library was made from RNA extracted from PBMCs. Investigators prepared the TCR beta libraries by applying iRepertoire HTBI primers and Arm-PCR of CDR3 regions. MiXCR, applied by TCRdb to the multiplex PCR reads, yields one record per CDR3 protein. The data contain 600,000 to 650,000 distinct CDR3 sequences, about 16% of them seen just once; the ten biggest clones take up under 20%. These sequences were also reported in another study, on T cells in Graves' hyperthyroidism and ophthalmopathy.

Sequencing was performed on peripheral blood mononuclear cells (PBMCs), taken at new diagnosis, from a patient treated with antithyroid drugs. The receptor source for this set is a woman younger than 45 with Graves disease.

J is TRBJ2-3 and V is TRBV5-1; 8 bases map to TRBD2. Germline assignment: CDR1 SGHRS and CDR2 YFSETQ. The CDR3 has 15 amino acids. Trimming at V came to 2 bases and at J to 6 bases, leaving 8 bases not matched to a gene. This CDR3 reads CASSFLGLDKDTQYF. CDR3 nucleotide sequence: TGCGCCAGCAGCTTCCTGGGACTAGATAAGGATACGCAGTATTTT. Supplemented by reference TRBV5-1 and TRBJ2-3, the full variable domain reads KAGVTQTPRYLIKTRGQQVTLSCSPISGHRSVSWYQQTPGQGLQFLFEYFSETQRNKGNFPGRFSGRQFSNSRSEMNVSTLELGDSALYLCASSFLGLDKDTQYFGPGTRLTVL.

The gene calls are TRBV5-6 and TRBJ2-1, with D hard to call. The CDR3 extends over 15 amino acids. V gave up 1 base and J gave up 1 base, with 9 bases separating them. Germline V gene lookup returns CDR1 SGHDT and CDR2 YYEEEE. CDR3 in amino acids: CASSLLSWSYNEQFF. DNA of the CDR3: TGTGCCAGCAGCTTGCTCTCTTGGTCCTACAATGAGCAGTTCTTC.

The V call is TRBV4-1, the J call TRBJ2-7; 7 bases line up with TRBD1. From germline, CDR1 is MGHRA and CDR2 YSYEKL. The CDR3 consists of 19 residues. The trim removed 2 bases at V and 5 bases at J, leaving 21 bases unmatched. CDR3 sequence (DNA): TGCGCCAGCAGCCAATCCAGGACCCAACCGGGACAGCGAGACAACGAGCAGTACTTC. Translated, it gives CASSQSRTQPGQRDNEQYF.

The chain has TRBV6-5 and TRBJ2-7, with D uncertain. With 2 bases removed from V and 2 bases from J, the gap between germline ends came to 10 bases. Germline CDR1 reads MNHEY; CDR2 reads SVGAGI. The CDR3 sequence is 14 residues long. The CDR3 DNA is TGTGCCAGCAGTTACGGACCCTTTGCCTACGAGCAGTACTTC. It yields the protein CASSYGPFAYEQYF.

The rearrangement links TRBV20-1 to TRBJ2-7, with TRBD2 matching over 8 bases. V lost 2 bases and J lost 3; bases outside the gene matches: 12. This CDR3 contains 16 residues. Germline V gives CDR1 DFQATT, CDR2 SNEGSKA (reference sequence). In DNA, the CDR3 is TGCAGTGCTAGACCCTTTAGTCGGGAGGGCCGCTACGAGCAGTACTTC. Its protein product is CSARPFSREGRYEQYF.

This clonotype was observed once. A much larger clone sits a single nucleotide away, making a read error possible. The chain is built from TRBV2 and TRBJ1-2; D not certain. The germline gives CDR1 SNHLY, CDR2 FYNNEI. CDR3 length equals 14 residues. CDR3 in amino acids: CVSSLKSSNYGYTF. The CDR3 DNA sequence: TGTGTCAGCAGTCTGAAGTCATCAAACTATGGCTACACCTTC.

This clonotype has more than one count but fewer than ten. V is TRBV30 and J is TRBJ1-2; D gene uncertain. V lost 2 bases and J 4 bases, leaving 11 bases between the germline ends. The germline V gene has CDR1 GTSNPN and CDR2 SVGIG (reference sequence). This CDR3 region has 13 residues. CDR3 nucleotides: TGTGCCTGGAGTCACCGAATCTCCTATGGCTACACCTTC. This gives the protein CAWSHRISYGYTF.

This clonotype was recorded at least ten times. V usage is TRBV7-2 and J usage is TRBJ2-7; D may be TRBD1 (6 bases). This CDR3 is 15 amino acids long. Looked up from germline, CDR1 is SGHTA and CDR2 is FQGNSA. The ends were cut back, 3 bases at V and 6 bases at J, with 18 bases in the middle. The CDR3 here is CASSFTGTKYGEQYF. The CDR3 DNA is TGTGCCAGCAGCTTCACCGGGACAAAATACGGCGAGCAGTACTTC. The full variable domain, completed using reference TRBV7-2 and TRBJ2-7, is GAGVSQSPSNKVTEKGKDVELRCDPISGHTALYWYRQSLGQGLEFLIYFQGNSAPDKSGLPSDRFSAERTGGSVSTLTIQRTQQEDSAVYLCASSFTGTKYGEQYFGPGTRLTVT.

This chain links TRBV29-1 with TRBJ2-5, with D possibly matching TRBD1 (6 bases). Germline CDR1 SQVTM, CDR2 ANQGSEA. Trimming took off 0 bases at V and 0 bases at J, with 11 bases between the two ends. This CDR3 comprises 15 residues. CDR3 protein: CSVEDRGWYQETQYF. DNA of the CDR3: TGCAGCGTTGAAGACAGGGGCTGGTACCAAGAGACCCAGTACTTC. The variable domain in full, completed from reference TRBV29-1 and TRBJ2-5, reads SAVISQKPSRDICQRGTSLTIQCQVDSQVTMMFWYRQQPGQSLTLIATANQGSEATYESGFVIDKFPISRPNLTFSTLTVSNMSPEDSSIYLCSVEDRGWYQETQYFGPGTRLLVL.

J is TRBJ2-1 and V is TRBV29-1; tentative D call: TRBD1 (5 bases). The V and J ends lost 5 bases and 9 bases respectively, with 11 bases between them. There are 11 residues in the CDR3. Germline V gene lookup returns CDR1 SQVTM and CDR2 ANQGSEA. The CDR3 DNA reads as TGCAGCGTTCCTGGGGCACTTGAGCAGTTCTTC. Translation gives CSVPGALEQFF.

This clonotype showed up many times. V and J are TRBV5-1 and TRBJ2-1, with TRBD2 matching 11 bases. The length of the CDR3 is 17 residues. V gave up 5 bases and J gave up 3 bases; unmatched junction bases: 10. Germline lookup yields CDR1 SGHRS and CDR2 YFSETQ. The CDR3 region has the DNA TGCGCCAGCAGGGTGACATCCGGGACTAGCGGCTACAATGAGCAGTTCTTC. Protein product: CASRVTSGTSGYNEQFF.